Listed below are T cell receptor beta chains from one sample, sequenced in a study of blood T cell repertoires in COVID-19. The method was immunoSEQ multiplex PCR; TCRdb's version includes in-frame clones alone and lacks a portion of them. Counted here are over 150,000 clones, 85% occurring once; the ten biggest clones make up approximately 8%. Source material: peripheral blood. These receptors all stem from an elderly woman with COVID-19, enrolled during active disease. CDR3s include the opening cysteine and the closing phenylalanine or tryptophan. Each record gives: clone size, J gene, D gene, V gene, CDR3 protein, CDR3 DNA. D genes are given only for firm matches. For some rows the clone size is stated as once, few or many, or as a class when expanded; others skip it.

NA | TRBJ1-2 | NA | TRBV23-1 | CASNLNYGYTF | TGCGCCAGCAATCTGAACTATGGCTACACCTTC
few | TRBJ2-7 | TRBD1 | TRBV12-3/TRBV12-4 | CASRTGGYEQYF | TGTGCCAGCAGGACAGGGGGGTACGAGCAGTACTTC
NA | TRBJ1-6 | NA | TRBV5-1 | CASSLENSGSFHSPLHF | TGCGCCAGCAGCTTGGAGAACAGCGGTTCGTTTCATTCACCCCTCCACTTT
NA | TRBJ2-1 | NA | TRBV2 | CASIRQNLQFF | TGTGCCAGCATACGACAGAACTTACAGTTCTTC
NA | TRBJ1-4 | TRBD1 | TRBV19 | CASSTRGIGEKLFF | TGTGCCAGTAGTACCAGGGGGATAGGAGAAAAACTGTTTTTT
NA | TRBJ1-1 | TRBD1 | TRBV29-1 | CSVIRDRGTEAFF | TGCAGCGTCATTAGGGACAGGGGAACTGAAGCTTTCTTT
once | TRBJ1-2 | NA | TRBV19 | CASSPPAGAEGYTF | TGTGCCAGTAGTCCCCCCGCAGGGGCGGAGGGCTACACCTTC
NA | TRBJ2-5 | NA | TRBV9 | CASSVDDTQETQYF | TGTGCCAGCAGCGTAGACGACACCCAAGAGACCCAGTACTTC
few | TRBJ1-6 | TRBD1 | TRBV12-3/TRBV12-4 | CASAGQGLHF | TGTGCCAGCGCAGGACAGGGCCTCCACTTT
NA | TRBJ1-2 | NA | TRBV12-3/TRBV12-4 | CASSLDRSYGYTF | TGTGCCAGCAGCCTGGACAGAAGCTATGGCTACACCTTC
NA | TRBJ2-7 | NA | TRBV3-1/TRBV3-2 | CASSHQGGYEQYF | TGTGCCAGCAGCCACCAGGGGGGATACGAGCAGTACTTC
few | TRBJ2-7 | NA | TRBV15 | CATSRVASGVEQYF | TGTGCCACCAGCAGAGTAGCGTCGGGGGTCGAGCAGTACTTC
NA | TRBJ1-3 | NA | TRBV5-4 | CASSSRDNSGNTIYF | TGTGCCAGCAGCTCTAGGGACAACTCTGGAAACACCATATATTTT
NA | TRBJ2-2 | NA | TRBV9 | CASSVGSAGNTGELFF | TGTGCCAGCAGCGTTGGGTCAGCGGGGAACACCGGGGAGCTGTTTTTT
few | TRBJ1-4 | TRBD1 | TRBV5-1 | CASSLGRTGPEKLFF | TGCGCCAGCAGCTTGGGGAGGACAGGGCCTGAAAAACTGTTTTTT
NA | TRBJ1-2 | TRBD1 | TRBV5-6 | CASSQGTGDANYGYTF | TGTGCCAGCAGCCAAGGGACAGGGGACGCTAACTATGGCTACACCTTC
NA | TRBJ1-4 | NA | TRBV3-1/TRBV3-2 | CASSQGAPHEKLFF | TGTGCCAGCAGCCAGGGGGCCCCCCATGAAAAACTGTTTTTT
NA | TRBJ1-1 | NA | TRBV18 | CASSPRTDEAFF | TGTGCCAGCTCACCAAGGACAGATGAAGCTTTCTTT
NA | TRBJ1-1 | TRBD1 | TRBV2 | CASTGPGGQAGTEAFF | TGTGCCAGCACCGGCCCAGGGGGACAGGCCGGGACTGAAGCTTTCTTT
NA | TRBJ1-1 | NA | TRBV7-3 | CASSLMRQGMNTEAFF | TGTGCCAGCAGCTTAATGCGGCAGGGGATGAATACTGAAGCTTTCTTT
once | TRBJ1-4 | NA | TRBV2 | CASSPFSEGEKLFF | TGTGCCAGCAGTCCGTTCTCGGAGGGAGAAAAACTGTTTTTT
NA | TRBJ2-3 | TRBD1 | TRBV18 | CASSPGTGGADTQYF | TGTGCCAGCTCACCAGGGACAGGGGGCGCAGATACGCAGTATTTT
NA | TRBJ2-1 | TRBD2 | TRBV5-1 | CASSSGLASSYNEQFF | TGCGCCAGCAGTTCCGGACTAGCAAGCTCCTACAATGAGCAGTTCTTC
NA | TRBJ2-5 | NA | TRBV5-1 | CASSPQGQPQETQYF | TGCGCCAGCAGCCCCCAAGGACAGCCCCAAGAGACCCAGTACTTC
NA | TRBJ1-1 | NA | TRBV5-4 | CASSSTNLQGSLFF | TGTGCCAGCAGCTCAACCAACCTCCAGGGTAGTCTTTTCTTT
NA | TRBJ2-5 | TRBD1 | TRBV5-1 | CASSLRGPQETQYF | TGCGCCAGCAGCCTGAGGGGGCCCCAAGAGACCCAGTACTTC
NA | TRBJ1-1 | TRBD1 | TRBV7-9 | CASSLAGQGEAFF | TGTGCCAGCAGCTTAGCGGGACAGGGGGAAGCTTTCTTT
NA | TRBJ1-5 | NA | TRBV5-6 | CASSLGPSIQGSNQPQHF | TGTGCCAGCAGCTTGGGCCCATCCATTCAGGGTAGCAATCAGCCCCAGCATTTT
NA | TRBJ1-6 | NA | TRBV7-3 | CASSPAGVKSPLHF | TGTGCCAGCAGCCCTGCGGGGGTGAAGTCACCCCTCCACTTT
NA | TRBJ2-5 | NA | TRBV5-1 | CASSLASTRAETQYF | TGCGCCAGCAGCTTGGCCAGTACTAGGGCAGAGACCCAGTACTTC
NA | TRBJ1-6 | NA | TRBV5-1 | CASSLERVGDSPLHF | TGCGCCAGCAGCTTGGAGCGGGTAGGTGATTCACCCCTCCACTTT
NA | TRBJ2-1 | TRBD2 | TRBV6-5 | CASTGLAGGVYEQFF | TGTGCCAGCACAGGACTAGCGGGGGGGGTGTATGAGCAGTTCTTC
NA | TRBJ2-1 | NA | TRBV5-8 | CASSQTSSSYNEQFF | TGTGCCAGCAGTCAAACTAGCAGCTCCTACAATGAGCAGTTCTTC
NA | TRBJ1-2 | NA | TRBV7-2 | CASSPALGGNDF | TGTGCCAGCAGCCCAGCCTTAGGGGGAAACGACTTC
NA | TRBJ1-5 | NA | TRBV6-6 | CASTQVGPQHF | TGTGCCAGCACCCAAGTCGGGCCCCAGCATTTT
NA | TRBJ1-4 | TRBD1 | TRBV10-3 | CATAGTGGFEKLFF | TGTGCCACCGCGGGCACAGGGGGCTTTGAAAAACTGTTTTTT
NA | TRBJ1-2 | NA | TRBV7-2 | CASSLVGAVEGYTF | TGTGCCAGCAGCTTAGTAGGAGCGGTGGAGGGCTACACCTTC
NA | TRBJ2-7 | TRBD2 | TRBV4-1 | CASSQEGLAGVVYEQYF | TGCGCCAGCAGCCAAGAAGGACTAGCGGGAGTAGTGTACGAGCAGTACTTC
NA | TRBJ2-5 | NA | TRBV18 | CASTGQIQETQYF | TGTGCCAGCACCGGACAGATCCAAGAGACCCAGTACTTC
few | TRBJ2-7 | TRBD1 | TRBV28 | CASSLSTGRPYEQYF | TGTGCCAGCAGTTTGTCGACAGGGCGTCCCTACGAGCAGTACTTC